Listed below are T cell receptor beta chains from one sample, sequenced in a study of T-cell reconstitution after alpha-beta-depleted transplantation in children. TCRdb ran MiXCR on the PCR reads and lists one entry per CDR3 protein. Altogether 200,000 to 250,000 distinct CDR3 sequences are present, about a tenth being singletons, with the ten largest covering about 30%. The material was PBMCs, obtained before TCRalphabeta/CD19-depleted stem cell transplant. All receptors derive from a child under two years old with acute myeloid leukemia, due to receive a stem cell transplant. Both conserved end residues are part of each CDR3. The D gene is left open where the match is weak. Expanded clones are given a class, and other clones once, few, many or no size at all.

clone_size,j_call,d_call,v_call,cdr3_nt,cdr3_aa
many,TRBJ2-1,TRBD2,TRBV28,TGTGCCAGCAGTTTATGGACTAGCGGGAATCCGTTCTTC,CASSLWTSGNPFF
many,TRBJ2-5,NA,TRBV7-9,TGTGCCAGCAGCTTTGCAGGGCAAGAGACCCAGTACTTC,CASSFAGQETQYF
NA,TRBJ1-4,NA,TRBV7-2,TGTGCCAGCAGCTTAGTTGCGGGGGGGGGTGAAAAACTGTTTTTT,CASSLVAGGGEKLFF
many,TRBJ2-2,NA,TRBV6-5,TGTGCCAGCAGTTACTCGAGGACGGGGAACACCGGGGAGCTGTTTTTT,CASSYSRTGNTGELFF
many,TRBJ1-1,NA,TRBV6-5,TGTGCCAGCAGTTACTCGAGGGCAGGTACTGAAGCTTTCTTT,CASSYSRAGTEAFF
many,TRBJ2-1,TRBD1,TRBV7-2,TGTGCCAGCAGCTTCGCCGGGACAGTGACAAATGAGCAGTTCTTC,CASSFAGTVTNEQFF
many,TRBJ1-5,NA,TRBV5-1,TGCGCCAGCAGCTTCGACTTCAATCAGCCCCAGCATTTT,CASSFDFNQPQHF
many,TRBJ2-6,NA,TRBV7-8,TGTGCCAGCAGCTTGGACTCTGGGGCCAACGTCCTGACTTTC,CASSLDSGANVLTF
many,TRBJ1-3,NA,TRBV5-6,TGTGCCAGCAGCTTGGACAGGATAAACACCATATATTTT,CASSLDRINTIYF
many,TRBJ2-6,NA,TRBV6-2/TRBV6-3,TGTGCCAGCAGTCCCCACTCTGGGGCCAACGTCCTGACTTTC,CASSPHSGANVLTF
NA,TRBJ2-3,NA,TRBV18,TGTGCCAGCTCAAAACACACAGATACACAGTATTTT,CASSKHTDTQYF
many,TRBJ2-7,NA,TRBV12-3/TRBV12-4,TGTGCCAGCAGTCCCGGACAACAGGGCCACGAGCAGTACTTC,CASSPGQQGHEQYF
few,TRBJ2-1,NA,TRBV23-1,TGCGCCAGCAGTCCCGCAAGCGGGAATGAGCAGTTCTTC,CASSPASGNEQFF
many,TRBJ1-3,NA,TRBV5-1,TGCGCCAGCAGTTACCTAGGGGTTTCTGGAAACACCATATATTTT,CASSYLGVSGNTIYF
many,TRBJ1-6,NA,TRBV20-1,TGCAGTGCTAGAGCTGGATCACCCCTCCACTTT,CSARAGSPLHF
many,TRBJ2-7,NA,TRBV20-1,TGCAGTGCTAGAGATGCCCGCAGCCGGATTGTGGCCGAGCAGTACTTC,CSARDARSRIVAEQYF
many,TRBJ1-4,NA,TRBV5-1,TGCGCCAGCAGCTTGGTGGGGTCGGATAAAAAACTGTTTTTT,CASSLVGSDKKLFF
NA,TRBJ1-2,NA,TRBV29-1,TGCAGCGTTGACCGGACATTCGGTATTTACTATGGCTACACCTTC,CSVDRTFGIYYGYTF
many,TRBJ2-1,NA,TRBV5-1,TGCGCCAGCAGCTTGGGTGCTAGCACCGATGAGCAGTTCTTC,CASSLGASTDEQFF
many,TRBJ2-1,NA,TRBV7-9,TGTGCCAGCAGCTTAGGGCAGGGGGGGATGAATGAGCAGTTCTTC,CASSLGQGGMNEQFF
many,TRBJ2-7,NA,TRBV21-1,TGTGCCAGCAGCAAAATTTACGAGCAGTACTTC,CASSKIYEQYF
many,TRBJ1-2,NA,TRBV29-1,TGCAGCGTTGAAACTCAAATCAAGGGGGGCTACACCTTC,CSVETQIKGGYTF
many,TRBJ1-3,NA,TRBV11-2,TGTGCCAGCAGCTTAGACCGCTCCAACACCATATATTTT,CASSLDRSNTIYF
many,TRBJ2-1,TRBD2,TRBV6-5,TGTGCCAGCAGTTATCTAGCGGGAGGCCTAAGGGGAAATGAGCAGTTCTTC,CASSYLAGGLRGNEQFF
few,TRBJ2-5,NA,TRBV11-2,TGTGCCAGCAGCCGGCGACAGTTCCAAGAGACCCAGTACTTC,CASSRRQFQETQYF
many,TRBJ2-7,TRBD1,TRBV29-1,TGCAGCGTTGCCGGGACAGGGACCTCCTACGAGCAGTACTTC,CSVAGTGTSYEQYF
many,TRBJ2-3,NA,TRBV25-1,TGTGCCAGCAGTGAATATAAGGGAGGCACAGATACGCAGTATTTT,CASSEYKGGTDTQYF
many,TRBJ1-2,NA,TRBV7-9,TGTGCCAGCAGCTTTCTAACAGCTAACTATGGCTACACCTTC,CASSFLTANYGYTF
few,TRBJ2-3,NA,TRBV5-1,TGCGCCAGCAGCTTGAATCCAGCTAGCACAGATACGCAGTATTTT,CASSLNPASTDTQYF
many,TRBJ2-5,TRBD1,TRBV5-1,TGCGCCAGCAGCTTGGTCGCAGGACAGGGGTCTGAGACCCAGTACTTC,CASSLVAGQGSETQYF
many,TRBJ1-2,TRBD1,TRBV12-3/TRBV12-4,TGTGCCAGCAGCCCTCGACAGGGGGCCTACACCTTC,CASSPRQGAYTF
many,TRBJ1-5,TRBD1,TRBV2,TGTGCCAGCAGTGATTCGGACAGGGGGATGCAGCCCCAGCATTTT,CASSDSDRGMQPQHF
many,TRBJ1-1,TRBD1,TRBV7-8,TGTGCCAGCAGCTTAGCCAGGGGGAGGACTGAAGCTTTCTTT,CASSLARGRTEAFF
NA,TRBJ1-5,TRBD1,TRBV5-1,TGCGCCAGCGCCCCGGGACAGGGAGGTCAGCCCCAGCATTTT,CASAPGQGGQPQHF
many,TRBJ2-5,TRBD2,TRBV20-1,TGCAGTGCCTCGGGGGTAGCGGGAATCCAAGAGACCCAGTACTTC,CSASGVAGIQETQYF
few,TRBJ2-7,NA,TRBV18,TGTGCCAGCTCACCACTAGTTACCTACGAGCAGTACTTC,CASSPLVTYEQYF
many,TRBJ2-1,NA,TRBV12-3/TRBV12-4,TGTGCCAGCAGAGGGGGGTCTAATGAGCAGTTCTTC,CASRGGSNEQFF
many,TRBJ2-3,TRBD1,TRBV6-1,TGTGCCAGCAGTCCCCGGGACAGGGGCACAGATACGCAGTATTTT,CASSPRDRGTDTQYF
few,TRBJ2-2,NA,TRBV7-3,TGTGCCAGCAGCTTACAGGGTGCCGCCCCCGGGGAGCTGTTTTTT,CASSLQGAAPGELFF
NA,TRBJ1-1,NA,TRBV28,TGTGCCAGCGGCCTCGGGCGCCTAGGCATAAACACTGAAGCTTTCTTT,CASGLGRLGINTEAFF
many,TRBJ2-5,NA,TRBV29-1,TGCAGCGCCGGATCGCGGTCACGGGAGACCCAGTACTTC,CSAGSRSRETQYF
many,TRBJ2-7,TRBD2,TRBV10-3,TGTGCCACCTCCGGCCCTTTAGCGGGAATGTACGAGCAGTACTTC,CATSGPLAGMYEQYF
many,TRBJ1-1,NA,TRBV3-1,TGTGCCAGCAGCCTCTGGGAGGGGAGGGGCGACACTGAAGCTTTCTTT,CASSLWEGRGDTEAFF
many,TRBJ1-5,TRBD1,TRBV5-6,TGTGCCAGCAGCTACGGACAGGGGCAAAATCAGCCCCAGCATTTT,CASSYGQGQNQPQHF
NA,TRBJ2-5,NA,TRBV6-6,TGTGCCAGCAGTTACGGGGGGCGAGAAACCCAGTACTTC,CASSYGGRETQYF
NA,TRBJ1-4,NA,TRBV2,TGTGCCAGCAGTGAAGGTGTGGGCAGGGTCTATGAAAAACTGTTTTTT,CASSEGVGRVYEKLFF
few,TRBJ2-1,TRBD2,TRBV11-3,TGTGCCAGCAGCCTAGATCCCACTAGCGGGACATACGATGAGCAGTTCTTC,CASSLDPTSGTYDEQFF
NA,TRBJ2-1,NA,TRBV5-1,TGCTCCAGCAGCTTGGCCGCGGTGAGCTCCGACAATGAGCAGTTCTTC,CSSSLAAVSSDNEQFF
many,TRBJ2-6,NA,TRBV10-3,TGTGCCATCAGTGTTGGGGCCAACGTCCTGACTTTC,CAISVGANVLTF
many,TRBJ2-7,TRBD2,TRBV5-1,TGCGCCAGCAGCCGCCTGGGGAGGGAAATTCACTACGAGCAGTACTTC,CASSRLGREIHYEQYF
many,TRBJ2-7,NA,TRBV5-1,TGCGCCAGCAGCGGGACAAACTCCTACGAGCAGTACTTC,CASSGTNSYEQYF
many,TRBJ2-1,TRBD2,TRBV20-1,TGCAGTGCTAGTAGACTAGCGGGAATTTCGCACTACAATGAGCAGTTCTTC,CSASRLAGISHYNEQFF
many,TRBJ2-7,TRBD2,TRBV5-4,TGTGCCAGCAGCCCGGCGGGGGGCTGGCCCTCCTACGAGCAGTACTTC,CASSPAGGWPSYEQYF
many,TRBJ2-7,NA,TRBV9,TGTGCCAGCATCATAACAGGGAGGACCCTTCCGGGGAACTACGAGCAGTACTTC,CASIITGRTLPGNYEQYF
many,TRBJ2-5,NA,TRBV29-1,TGCAGCGACCCGGGACCCGGGGAGACCCAGTACTTC,CSDPGPGETQYF
many,TRBJ1-1,NA,TRBV5-1,TGCGCCAGCAGTTTATCCGGGGGGTCTGTTAACACTGAAGCTTTCTTT,CASSLSGGSVNTEAFF
many,TRBJ1-1,TRBD1,TRBV15,TGTGCCACCAGCAGGGACAGGGGGTTGAACACTGAAGCTTTCTTT,CATSRDRGLNTEAFF
few,TRBJ1-2,TRBD1,TRBV3-1,TGTGCCAGCAGCCAAGCTAGGGGAACAGGGGGCTATGGCTACACCTTC,CASSQARGTGGYGYTF
many,TRBJ1-2,NA,TRBV21-1,TGTGCCAGCTTCGACCCAGGAACTAACTATGGCTACACCTTC,CASFDPGTNYGYTF
many,TRBJ1-6,NA,TRBV5-1,TGCGCCAGCAGCTTGAACCTGGCCGGTTCACCCCTCCACTTT,CASSLNLAGSPLHF